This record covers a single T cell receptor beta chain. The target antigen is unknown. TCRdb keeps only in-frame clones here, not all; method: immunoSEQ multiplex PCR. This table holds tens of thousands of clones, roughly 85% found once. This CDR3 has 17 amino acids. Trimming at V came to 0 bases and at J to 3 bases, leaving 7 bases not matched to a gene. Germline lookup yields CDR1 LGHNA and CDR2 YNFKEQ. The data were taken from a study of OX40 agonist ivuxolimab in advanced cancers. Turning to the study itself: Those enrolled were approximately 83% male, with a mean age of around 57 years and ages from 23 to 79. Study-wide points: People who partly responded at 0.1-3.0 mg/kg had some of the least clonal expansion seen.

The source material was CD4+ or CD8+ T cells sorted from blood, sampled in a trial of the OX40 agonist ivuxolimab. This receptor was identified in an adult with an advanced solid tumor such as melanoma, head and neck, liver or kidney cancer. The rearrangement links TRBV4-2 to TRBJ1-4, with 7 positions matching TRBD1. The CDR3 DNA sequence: TGTGCCAGCAGCCAAGACGGAGACAGGGCCGCTAATGAAAAACTGTTTTTT. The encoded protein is CASSQDGDRAANEKLFF.